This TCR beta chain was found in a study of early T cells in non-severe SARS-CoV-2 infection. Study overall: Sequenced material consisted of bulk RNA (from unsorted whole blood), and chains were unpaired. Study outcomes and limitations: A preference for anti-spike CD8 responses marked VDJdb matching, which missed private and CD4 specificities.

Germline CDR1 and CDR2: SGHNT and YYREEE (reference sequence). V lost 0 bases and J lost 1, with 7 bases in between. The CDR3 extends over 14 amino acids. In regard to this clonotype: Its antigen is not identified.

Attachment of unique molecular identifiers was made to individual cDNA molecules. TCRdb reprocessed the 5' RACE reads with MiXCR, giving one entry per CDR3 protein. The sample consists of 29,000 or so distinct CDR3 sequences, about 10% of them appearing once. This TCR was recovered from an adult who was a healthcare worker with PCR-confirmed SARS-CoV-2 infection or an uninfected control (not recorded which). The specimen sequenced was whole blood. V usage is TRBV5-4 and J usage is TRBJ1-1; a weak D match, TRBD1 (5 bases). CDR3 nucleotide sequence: TGTGCCAGCAGCTTGGCGGGGACGAACACTGAAGCTTTCTTT. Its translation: CASSLAGTNTEAFF.